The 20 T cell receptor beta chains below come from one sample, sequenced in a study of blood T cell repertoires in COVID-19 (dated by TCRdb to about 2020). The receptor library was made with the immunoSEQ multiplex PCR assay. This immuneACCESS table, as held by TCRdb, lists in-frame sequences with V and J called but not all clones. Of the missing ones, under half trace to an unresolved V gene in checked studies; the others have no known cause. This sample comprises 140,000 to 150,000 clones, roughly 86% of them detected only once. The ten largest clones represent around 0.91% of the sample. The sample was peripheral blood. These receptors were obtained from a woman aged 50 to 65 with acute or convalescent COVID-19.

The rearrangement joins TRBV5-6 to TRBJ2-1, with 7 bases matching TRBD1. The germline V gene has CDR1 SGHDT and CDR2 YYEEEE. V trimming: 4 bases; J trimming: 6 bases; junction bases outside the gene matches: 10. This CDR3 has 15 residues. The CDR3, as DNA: TGTGCCAGCAGCCTTACCACCGGGACAGTCAATGAGCAGTTCTTC. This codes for CASSLTTGTVNEQFF.

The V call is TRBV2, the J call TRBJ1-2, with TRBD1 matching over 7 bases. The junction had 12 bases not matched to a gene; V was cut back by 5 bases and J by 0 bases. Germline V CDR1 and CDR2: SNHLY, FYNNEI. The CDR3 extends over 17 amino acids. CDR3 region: CASSSPMTGQPNYGYTF. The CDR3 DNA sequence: TGTGCCAGCAGTTCCCCAATGACAGGGCAACCTAACTATGGCTACACCTTC.

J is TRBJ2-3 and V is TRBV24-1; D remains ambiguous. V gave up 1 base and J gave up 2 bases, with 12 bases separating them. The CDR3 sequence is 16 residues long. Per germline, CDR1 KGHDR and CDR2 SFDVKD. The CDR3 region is CATSDLKTIHTDTQYF. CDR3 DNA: TGTGCCACCAGTGATTTAAAGACAATACACACAGATACGCAGTATTTT.

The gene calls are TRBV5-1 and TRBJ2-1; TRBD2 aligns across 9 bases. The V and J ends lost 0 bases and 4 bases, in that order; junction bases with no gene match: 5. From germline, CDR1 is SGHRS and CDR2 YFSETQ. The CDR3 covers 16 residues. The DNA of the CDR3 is TGCGCCAGCAGCTTGGCCGGCGGGAGGGGATACAATGAGCAGTTCTTC. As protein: CASSLAGGRGYNEQFF.

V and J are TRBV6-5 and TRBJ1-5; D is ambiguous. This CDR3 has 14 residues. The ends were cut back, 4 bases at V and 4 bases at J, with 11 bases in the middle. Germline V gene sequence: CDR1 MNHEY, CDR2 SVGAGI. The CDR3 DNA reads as TGTGCCAGCAGTTCAGGTTCGCAGAATCAGCCCCAGCATTTT. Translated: CASSSGSQNQPQHF.

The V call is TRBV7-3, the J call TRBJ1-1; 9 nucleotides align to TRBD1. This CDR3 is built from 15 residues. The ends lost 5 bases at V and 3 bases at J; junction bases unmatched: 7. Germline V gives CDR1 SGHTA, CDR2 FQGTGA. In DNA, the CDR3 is TGTGCCAGCAGCGTTGCCGGGACAGGGTACACTGAAGCTTTCTTT. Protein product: CASSVAGTGYTEAFF.

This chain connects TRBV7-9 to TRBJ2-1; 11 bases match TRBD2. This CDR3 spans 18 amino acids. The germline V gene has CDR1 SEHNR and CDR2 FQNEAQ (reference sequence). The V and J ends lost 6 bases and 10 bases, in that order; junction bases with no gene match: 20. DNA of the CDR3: TGTGCCAGCAGTTTTCCCCGTAGACTAGCGGGATGGAAATCGGAGCAGTTCTTC. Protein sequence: CASSFPRRLAGWKSEQFF.

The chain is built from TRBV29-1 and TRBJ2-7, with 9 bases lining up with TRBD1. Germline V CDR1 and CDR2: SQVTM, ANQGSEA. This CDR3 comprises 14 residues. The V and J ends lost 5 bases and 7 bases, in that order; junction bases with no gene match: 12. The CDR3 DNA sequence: TGCAGCGTTACCCCCACAGGGGGCTATGGTGAGCAGTACTTC. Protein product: CSVTPTGGYGEQYF.

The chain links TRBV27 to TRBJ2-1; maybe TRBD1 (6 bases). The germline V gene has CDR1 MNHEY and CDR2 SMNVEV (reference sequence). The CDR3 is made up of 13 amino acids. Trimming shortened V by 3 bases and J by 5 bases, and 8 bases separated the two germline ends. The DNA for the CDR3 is TGTGCCAGCAGTTTGGACAGAAACAATGAGCAGTTCTTC. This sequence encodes CASSLDRNNEQFF.

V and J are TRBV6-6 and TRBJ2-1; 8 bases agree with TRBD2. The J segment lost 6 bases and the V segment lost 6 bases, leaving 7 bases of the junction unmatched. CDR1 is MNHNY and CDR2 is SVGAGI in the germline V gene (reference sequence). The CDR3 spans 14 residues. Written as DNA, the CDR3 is TGTGCCAGCAGCACCGGGACTAGTTCCAATGAGCAGTTCTTC. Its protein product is CASSTGTSSNEQFF.

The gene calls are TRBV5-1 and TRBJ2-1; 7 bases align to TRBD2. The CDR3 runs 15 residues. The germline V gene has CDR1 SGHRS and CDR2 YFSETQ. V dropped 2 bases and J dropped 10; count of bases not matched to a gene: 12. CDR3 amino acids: CASSLWSLAVGEQFF. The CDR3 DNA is TGCGCCAGCAGCTTATGGAGTCTAGCGGTTGGAGAGCAGTTCTTC.

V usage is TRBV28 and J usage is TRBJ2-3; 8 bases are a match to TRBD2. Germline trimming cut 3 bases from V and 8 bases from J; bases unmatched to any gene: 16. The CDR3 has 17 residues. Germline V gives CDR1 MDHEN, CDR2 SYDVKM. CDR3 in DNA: TGTGCCAGCAGTTTTCGCCGGGAGGGCCTAAATCTGGGTACGCAGTATTTT. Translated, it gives CASSFRREGLNLGTQYF.

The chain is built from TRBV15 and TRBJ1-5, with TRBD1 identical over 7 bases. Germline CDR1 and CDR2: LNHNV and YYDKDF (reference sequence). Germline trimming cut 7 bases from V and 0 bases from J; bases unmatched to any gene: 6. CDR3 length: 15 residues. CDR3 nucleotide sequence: TGTGCCACCAACGCGGACAGGATTAGCAATCAGCCCCAGCATTTT. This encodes CATNADRISNQPQHF.

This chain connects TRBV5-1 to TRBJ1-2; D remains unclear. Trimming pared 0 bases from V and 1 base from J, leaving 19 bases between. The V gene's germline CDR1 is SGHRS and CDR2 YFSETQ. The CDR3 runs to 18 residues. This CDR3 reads CASSLGWAIGEINYGYTF. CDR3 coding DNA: TGCGCCAGCAGCTTGGGGTGGGCGATCGGCGAAATTAACTATGGCTACACCTTC. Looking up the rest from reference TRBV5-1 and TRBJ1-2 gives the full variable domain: KAGVTQTPRYLIKTRGQQVTLSCSPISGHRSVSWYQQTPGQGLQFLFEYFSETQRNKGNFPGRFSGRQFSNSRSEMNVSTLELGDSALYLCASSLGWAIGEINYGYTFGSGTRLTVV.

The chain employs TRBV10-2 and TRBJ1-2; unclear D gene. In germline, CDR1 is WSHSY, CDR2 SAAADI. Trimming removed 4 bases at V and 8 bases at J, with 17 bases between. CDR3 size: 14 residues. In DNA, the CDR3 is TGCGCCAGCAGTGTTCGTTCGGGAGTTTACGGCTACACCTTC. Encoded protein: CASSVRSGVYGYTF.

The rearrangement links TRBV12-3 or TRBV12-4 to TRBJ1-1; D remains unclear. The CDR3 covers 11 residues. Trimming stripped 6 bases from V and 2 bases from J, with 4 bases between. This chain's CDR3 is CASRGNTEAFF. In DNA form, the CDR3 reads TGTGCCAGCAGGGGCAACACTGAAGCTTTCTTT.

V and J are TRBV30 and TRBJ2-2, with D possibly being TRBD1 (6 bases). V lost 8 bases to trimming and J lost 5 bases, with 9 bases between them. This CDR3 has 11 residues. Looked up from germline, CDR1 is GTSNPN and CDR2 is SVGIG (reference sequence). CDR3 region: CAQGGTGELFF. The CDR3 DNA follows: TGTGCCCAAGGGGGAACCGGGGAGCTGTTTTTT.

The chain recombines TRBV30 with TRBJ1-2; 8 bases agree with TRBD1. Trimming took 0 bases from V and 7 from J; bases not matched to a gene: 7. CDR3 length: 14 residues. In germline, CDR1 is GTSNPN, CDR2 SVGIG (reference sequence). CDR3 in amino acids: CAWSVGRGLPGYTF. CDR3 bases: TGTGCCTGGAGTGTGGGCAGGGGGCTACCTGGCTACACCTTC.

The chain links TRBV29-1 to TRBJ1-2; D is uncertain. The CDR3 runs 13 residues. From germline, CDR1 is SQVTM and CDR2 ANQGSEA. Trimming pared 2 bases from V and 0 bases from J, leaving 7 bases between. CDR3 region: CSVERRSNYGYTF. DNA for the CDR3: TGCAGCGTTGAAAGGCGGTCTAACTATGGCTACACCTTC.

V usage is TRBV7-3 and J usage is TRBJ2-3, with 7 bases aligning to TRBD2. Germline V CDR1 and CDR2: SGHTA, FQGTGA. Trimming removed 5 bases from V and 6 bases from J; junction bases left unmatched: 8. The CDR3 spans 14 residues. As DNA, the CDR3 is TGTGCCAGCAGCCCACAGACTAGCCCGGATACGCAGTATTTT. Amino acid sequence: CASSPQTSPDTQYF.